Listed below are T cell receptor beta chains from one sample, sequenced in a study of shared clonotypes between healthy human individuals. Using immunoSEQ multiplex PCR, the repertoire was profiled, and TCRdb retains in-frame clones only, with some absent. The sample has about 2.1 million clones, around 93% seen once. Input material: naive CD8+ T cells from PBMCs. Receptor source: a man between 18 and 35 years old in good health. Some clones in this sample may be carry-over from other donors' samples. CDR3s include the opening cysteine and the closing phenylalanine or tryptophan. A D gene is named only where the DNA matches it firmly. Some rows mark clone size as missing; the rest say once, few, many or name a class of expanded clone.

clone size,D gene,V gene,J gene,CDR3 length,CDR3 DNA,CDR3 protein
NA,NA,TRBV27,TRBJ2-6,16,TGTGCCAGCAGTTTATCGATGTTTTCTGGGGCCAACGTCCTGACTTTC,CASSLSMFSGANVLTF
NA,TRBD1,TRBV4-3,TRBJ1-5,14,TGCGCCAGCAGCCACGGAACAGGGGTTCAGCCCCAGCATTTT,CASSHGTGVQPQHF
once,NA,TRBV7-9,TRBJ1-3,15,TGTGCCAGCAGCTTTGCCCGGTCGTTCGGAAACACCATATATTTT,CASSFARSFGNTIYF
NA,TRBD1,TRBV28,TRBJ2-1,15,TGTGCCAGCAGTGTTCCGGGACAGGTTGTTTGGGAGCAGTTCTTC,CASSVPGQVVWEQFF
NA,NA,TRBV19,TRBJ1-5,13,TGTGCCAGTGCGGCAGTACGGAATCAGCCCCAGCATTTT,CASAAVRNQPQHF
NA,NA,TRBV5-1,TRBJ1-4,16,TGCGCCAGCAGCTTAGCCCTCGTCGTAGGTGGTGAAAAACTGTTTTTT,CASSLALVVGGEKLFF
NA,TRBD2,TRBV4-2,TRBJ2-1,16,TGTGCCAGCAGCCGACAACTAGCGGGTACCTACAATGAGCAGTTCTTC,CASSRQLAGTYNEQFF
NA,NA,TRBV4-1,TRBJ1-1,15,TGCGCCAGCAGCCAAGAGCCGGGTGTTAAGACTGAAGCTTTCTTT,CASSQEPGVKTEAFF
NA,TRBD2,TRBV18,TRBJ2-7,15,TGTGCCAGCTCACCCCCAGCGGGGGGTCGTCACGAGCAGTACTTC,CASSPPAGGRHEQYF
NA,TRBD2,TRBV28,TRBJ2-3,17,TGTGCCAGCAGTTCAACGGGACTAGCGGGAGTGGTAGATACGCAGTATTTT,CASSSTGLAGVVDTQYF
NA,NA,TRBV7-9,TRBJ2-1,14,TGTGCCAGCAGCTTAGGGGGAGTTTACAATGAGCAGTTCTTC,CASSLGGVYNEQFF
NA,NA,TRBV11-2,TRBJ2-5,14,TGTGCCAGCAGCTTAGCAGGAGCATTAGAGACCCAGTACTTC,CASSLAGALETQYF
NA,TRBD1,TRBV28,TRBJ2-6,17,TGTGCCAGCAGTTTTTTTCAGGGGACAGGTGGGGCCAACGTCCTGACTTTC,CASSFFQGTGGANVLTF
NA,NA,TRBV18,TRBJ2-5,14,TGTGCCAGCTCACCCCGGACTAACCCGGAGACCCAGTACTTC,CASSPRTNPETQYF
once,TRBD2,TRBV19,TRBJ2-1,15,TGTGCCAGTAATCCGACTAGCGGGGGTTACAATGAGCAGTTCTTC,CASNPTSGGYNEQFF
NA,NA,TRBV5-6,TRBJ1-6,13,TGTGCCAGCAGCTTGGGTTACAATTCGCCCCTCCACTTT,CASSLGYNSPLHF
NA,TRBD2,TRBV6-1,TRBJ2-5,17,TGTGCCAGCAGTGAATACAGGCTAGCGGGAGGTCAGGAGACCCAGTACTTC,CASSEYRLAGGQETQYF
NA,TRBD1,TRBV5-8,TRBJ2-7,15,TGTGCCAGCAGCCCTACAGGGGCGGCCTCCTACGAGCAGTACTTC,CASSPTGAASYEQYF
NA,NA,TRBV7-9,TRBJ1-1,12,TGTGCCAGCAGCCTACCGGGGCCCGAAGCTTTCTTT,CASSLPGPEAFF
NA,NA,TRBV7-9,TRBJ2-7,15,TGTGCCAGCAGCTTAGGTGGAGGCCCAGCCTACGAGCAGTACTTC,CASSLGGGPAYEQYF
NA,TRBD1,TRBV28,TRBJ1-3,18,TGTGCCACCGGGACAGCCTTCATACTCCTTGGCCCTGGAAACACCATATATTTT,CATGTAFILLGPGNTIYF
NA,NA,TRBV28,TRBJ2-3,16,TGTGCCAGCAGTTTAAGGTTCCCCTCGGGTACAGATACGCAGTATTTT,CASSLRFPSGTDTQYF
NA,NA,TRBV27,TRBJ2-1,17,TGTGCCAGCAGTTTATCATCCGGAGGGCCTTCCTACAATGAGCAGTTCTTC,CASSLSSGGPSYNEQFF
NA,NA,TRBV18,TRBJ2-6,16,TGTGCCAGCTCACCTACAGGGATCTCTGGGGCCAACGTCCTGACTTTC,CASSPTGISGANVLTF
NA,NA,TRBV27,TRBJ2-2,14,TGTGCCAGCAGTTTGGGGATCAACACCGGGGAGCTGTTTTTT,CASSLGINTGELFF
NA,NA,TRBV5-6,TRBJ2-7,15,TGTGCCAGCAGCTTGGACCCCGGCAGTCCCTACGAGCAGTACTTC,CASSLDPGSPYEQYF
NA,NA,TRBV5-1,TRBJ2-1,18,TGCGCCAGCAGCTCTATGTTGGCTATGACCGGAGGTCCCAATGAGCAGTTCTTC,CASSSMLAMTGGPNEQFF
NA,TRBD2,TRBV5-1,TRBJ2-7,17,TGCGCCAGCAGCTGGTTCAAAGCGGGAGGCAACTCCTACGAGCAGTACTTC,CASSWFKAGGNSYEQYF
NA,NA,TRBV6-5,TRBJ2-3,14,TGTGCCAGCAGGACGGTGATCAGCACAGATACGCAGTATTTT,CASRTVISTDTQYF
NA,NA,TRBV14,TRBJ1-4,15,TGTGCCAGCAGCCCAAGGACGGCAACTAATGAAAAACTGTTTTTT,CASSPRTATNEKLFF
NA,NA,TRBV9,TRBJ2-5,13,TGTGCCAGCAGCGGACCGGACCAAGAGACCCAGTACTTC,CASSGPDQETQYF
NA,TRBD1,TRBV6-5,TRBJ1-2,15,TGTGCCAGCAGTAACGACGGGGACAGCTGGGGTGGCTACACCTTC,CASSNDGDSWGGYTF
NA,NA,TRBV28,TRBJ1-1,15,TGTGCCAGCAGTATCCTTCGGAACAGGGCCACTGAAGCTTTCTTT,CASSILRNRATEAFF
once,NA,TRBV27,TRBJ2-7,11,TGTGCCAGCAGTACAACCTACGAGCAGTACTTC,CASSTTYEQYF
NA,TRBD2,TRBV27,TRBJ2-1,16,TGTGCCAGCAGTTCGGGGCTAGCGGGAGGATACAATGAGCAGTTCTTC,CASSSGLAGGYNEQFF
NA,NA,TRBV12-1,TRBJ2-7,14,TGTGCCAGCAGCTTTTTGAACAGAGCCTACGAGCAGTACTTC,CASSFLNRAYEQYF
NA,TRBD1,TRBV27,TRBJ2-7,14,TGTGCCAGCAGTTCTGCGGGACAGGGCTACGAGCAGTACTTC,CASSSAGQGYEQYF
NA,NA,TRBV6-5,TRBJ2-7,11,TGTGCCAGCACTGGACCCTACGAGCAGTACTTC,CASTGPYEQYF
NA,NA,TRBV28,TRBJ2-7,13,TGTGCCAGCAGTTTGGAGTCGTCCTACGAGCAGTACTTC,CASSLESSYEQYF
NA,NA,TRBV28,TRBJ2-1,14,TGTGCCAGCAGTTTATTAGGGGATAACAATGAGCAGTTCTTC,CASSLLGDNNEQFF
NA,TRBD1,TRBV7-9,TRBJ2-7,14,TGTGCCAGCGGGGATGGGACAGGGATCAACGAGCAGTACTTC,CASGDGTGINEQYF